This T cell receptor (beta chain) was identified in a study of CD8+ T cells in alopecia areata. On this clone: Its antigen is undetermined.

Trimming took 4 bases from V and 4 from J; bases not matched to a gene: 9. Germline V gene sequence: CDR1 SQVTM, CDR2 ANQGSEA. This CDR3 comprises 15 residues. Following RNA extraction, reverse transcription yielded cDNA that acted as the sequencing template. Using immunoSEQ multiplex PCR, the repertoire was profiled, and TCRdb retains in-frame clones only, with some absent. The sample carries about 210,000 clones, over 40% recorded once. Whole-study findings and limits: Scalp sample sequencing also detects resident alphabeta T cells of normal skin. TCRs were shared less clearly across patients than in mice, possibly for HLA-related reasons. Uncertainty remains about how baseline CD8+ expansion links to response, with one nonresponder. Researchers report lesional scalp, most notably alopecia totalis/universalis, outstripped normal scalp in clonality.

Treatment described: oral pan-JAK inhibitor, 5-10 mg twice daily. The source of this sequence is a human donor with alopecia areata. The material sequenced was CD4+ T cells sorted from blood, taken at roughly week 38, from a patient treated with tofacitinib. This chain uses TRBV29-1 with TRBJ2-2; 7 positions agree with TRBD2. The CDR3 DNA reads TGCAGCGTTGTCCCTTCAGCGGGAACCACCGGGGAGCTGTTTTTT. It yields the protein CSVVPSAGTTGELFF.